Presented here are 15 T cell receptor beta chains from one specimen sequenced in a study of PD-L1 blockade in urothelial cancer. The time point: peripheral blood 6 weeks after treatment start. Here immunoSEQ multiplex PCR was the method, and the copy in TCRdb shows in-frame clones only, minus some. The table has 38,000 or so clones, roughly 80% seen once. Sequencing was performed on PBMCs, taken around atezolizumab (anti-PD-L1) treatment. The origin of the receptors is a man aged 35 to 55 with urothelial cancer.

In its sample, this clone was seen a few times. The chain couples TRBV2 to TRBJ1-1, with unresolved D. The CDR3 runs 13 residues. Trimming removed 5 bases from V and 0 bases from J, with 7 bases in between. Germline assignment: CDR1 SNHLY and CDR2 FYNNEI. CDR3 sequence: CASSSVLNTEAFF. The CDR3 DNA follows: TGTGCCAGCAGTTCCGTCCTGAACACTGAAGCTTTCTTT.

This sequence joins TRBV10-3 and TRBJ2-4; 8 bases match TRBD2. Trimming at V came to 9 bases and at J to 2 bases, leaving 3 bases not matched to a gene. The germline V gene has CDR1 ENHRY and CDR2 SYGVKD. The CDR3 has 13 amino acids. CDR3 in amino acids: CAIGGGPKNIQYF. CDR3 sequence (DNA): TGTGCCATTGGCGGGGGGCCCAAAAACATTCAGTACTTC.

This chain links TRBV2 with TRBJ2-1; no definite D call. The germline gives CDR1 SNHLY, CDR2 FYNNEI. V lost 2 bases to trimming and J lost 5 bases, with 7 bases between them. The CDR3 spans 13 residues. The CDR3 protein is CASSEPFNNEQFF. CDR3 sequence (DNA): TGTGCCAGCAGTGAACCCTTTAACAATGAGCAGTTCTTC. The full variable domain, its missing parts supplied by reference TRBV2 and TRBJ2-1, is EPEVTQTPSHQVTQMGQEVILRCVPISNHLYFYWYRQILGQKVEFLVSFYNNEISEKSEIFDDQFSVERPDGSNFTLKIRSTKLEDSAMYFCASSEPFNNEQFFGPGTRLTVL.

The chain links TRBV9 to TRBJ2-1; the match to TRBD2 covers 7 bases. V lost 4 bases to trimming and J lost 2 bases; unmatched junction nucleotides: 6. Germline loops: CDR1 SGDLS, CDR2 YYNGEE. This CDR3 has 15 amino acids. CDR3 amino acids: CASSSGLLTYNEQFF. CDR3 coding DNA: TGTGCCAGCAGCTCGGGACTACTAACCTACAATGAGCAGTTCTTC.

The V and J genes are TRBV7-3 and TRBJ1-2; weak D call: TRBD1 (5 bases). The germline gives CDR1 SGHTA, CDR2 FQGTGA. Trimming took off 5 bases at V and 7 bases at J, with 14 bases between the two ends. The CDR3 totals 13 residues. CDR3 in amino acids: CASSPRRDSGYTF. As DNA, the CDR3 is TGTGCCAGCAGCCCCCGGAGGGACTCTGGCTACACCTTC.

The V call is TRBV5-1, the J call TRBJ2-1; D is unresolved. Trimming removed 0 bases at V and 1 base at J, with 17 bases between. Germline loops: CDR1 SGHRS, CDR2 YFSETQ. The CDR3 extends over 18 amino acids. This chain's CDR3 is CASSLGGLAAVSYNEQFF. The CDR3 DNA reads TGCGCCAGCAGCTTGGGAGGTCTTGCCGCGGTGTCCTACAATGAGCAGTTCTTC.

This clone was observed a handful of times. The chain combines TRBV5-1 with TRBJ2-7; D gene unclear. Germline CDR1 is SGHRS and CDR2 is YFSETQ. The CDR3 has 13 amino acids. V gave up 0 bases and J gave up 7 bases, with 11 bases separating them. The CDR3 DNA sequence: TGCGCCAGCAGCTTGGAAGTAGAGCTTGAGCAGTACTTC. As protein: CASSLEVELEQYF.

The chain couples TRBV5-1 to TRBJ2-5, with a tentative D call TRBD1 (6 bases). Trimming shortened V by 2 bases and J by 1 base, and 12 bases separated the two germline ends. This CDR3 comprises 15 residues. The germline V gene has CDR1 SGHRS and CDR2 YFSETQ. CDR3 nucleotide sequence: TGCGCCAGCAGCTTAGGGGGTCGCGGCCAAGAGACCCAGTACTTC. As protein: CASSLGGRGQETQYF.

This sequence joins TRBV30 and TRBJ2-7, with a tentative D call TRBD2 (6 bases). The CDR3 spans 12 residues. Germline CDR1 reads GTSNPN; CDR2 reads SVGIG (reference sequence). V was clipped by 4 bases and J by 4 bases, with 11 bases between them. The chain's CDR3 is CAWTLGRYEQYF. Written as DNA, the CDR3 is TGTGCCTGGACCTTGGGGAGGTACGAGCAGTACTTC.

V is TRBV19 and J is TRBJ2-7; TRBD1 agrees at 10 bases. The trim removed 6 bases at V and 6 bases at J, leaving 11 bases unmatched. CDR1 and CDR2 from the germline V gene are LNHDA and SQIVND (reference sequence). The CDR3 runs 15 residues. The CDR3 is CASSSWGQGIPEQYF. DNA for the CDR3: TGTGCCAGTAGCTCTTGGGGACAGGGGATCCCCGAGCAGTACTTC.

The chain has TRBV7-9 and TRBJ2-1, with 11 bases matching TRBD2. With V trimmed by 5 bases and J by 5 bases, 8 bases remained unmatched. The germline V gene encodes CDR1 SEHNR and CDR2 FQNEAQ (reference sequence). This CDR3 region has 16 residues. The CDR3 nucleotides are TGTGCCAGCAGCCACTCCGGGACTAGCGGTCACAATGAGCAGTTCTTC. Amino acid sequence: CASSHSGTSGHNEQFF.

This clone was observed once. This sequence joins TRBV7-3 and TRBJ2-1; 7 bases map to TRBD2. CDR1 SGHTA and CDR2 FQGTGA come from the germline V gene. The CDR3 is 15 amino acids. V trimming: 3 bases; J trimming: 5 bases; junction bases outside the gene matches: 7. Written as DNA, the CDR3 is TGTGCCAGCAGCTTGTCGGGACTACGAAACAATGAGCAGTTCTTC. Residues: CASSLSGLRNNEQFF.

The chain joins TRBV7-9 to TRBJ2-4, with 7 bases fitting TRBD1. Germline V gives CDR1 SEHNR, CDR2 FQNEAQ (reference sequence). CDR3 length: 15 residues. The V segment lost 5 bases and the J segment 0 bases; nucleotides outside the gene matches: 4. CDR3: CASSVDRLAKNIQYF. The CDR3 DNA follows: TGTGCCAGCAGCGTGGACAGGCTAGCCAAAAACATTCAGTACTTC.

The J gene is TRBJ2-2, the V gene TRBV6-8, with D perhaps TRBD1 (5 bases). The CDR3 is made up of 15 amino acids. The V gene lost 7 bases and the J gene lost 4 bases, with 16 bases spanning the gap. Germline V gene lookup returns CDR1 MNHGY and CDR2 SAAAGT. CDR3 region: CASNRPGRITGELFF. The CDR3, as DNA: TGTGCCAGCAACCGGCCAGGGCGTATCACCGGGGAGCTGTTTTTT.

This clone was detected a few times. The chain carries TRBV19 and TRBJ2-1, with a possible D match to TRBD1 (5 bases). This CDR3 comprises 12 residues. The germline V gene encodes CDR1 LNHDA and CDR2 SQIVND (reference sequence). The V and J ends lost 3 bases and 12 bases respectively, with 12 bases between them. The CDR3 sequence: CASSMGWGVQFF. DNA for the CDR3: TGTGCCAGTAGTATGGGGTGGGGCGTGCAGTTCTTC.